These T cell receptor beta chains were read from a single sample in a study of cytomegalovirus exposure and HLA in healthy donors. The assay was immunoSEQ multiplex PCR, and TCRdb's table has in-frame clones only and misses some. The data hold 170,000 or so clones, with approximately 88% observed a single time. Sequencing used PBMCs. These receptors all come from a boy aged 2 to 10 in good health and CMV-seronegative. Both conserved end residues are part of each CDR3. Each record gives: J gene, clone size, D gene, V gene, CDR3 DNA, CDR3 protein. D genes are given only for firm matches. Clone size appears in some rows only: once, few, many, or a class for an expanded clone.

j_call: TRBJ1-2; clone_size: NA; d_call: NA; v_call: TRBV7-8; cdr3_nt: TGTGCCAGCAGCCTATACCGCGGCATTAACTATGGCTACACCTTC; cdr3_aa: CASSLYRGINYGYTF
j_call: TRBJ1-1; clone_size: NA; d_call: NA; v_call: TRBV9; cdr3_nt: TGTGCCAGCAGCGACCGGGGGGCCACTGAAGCTTTCTTT; cdr3_aa: CASSDRGATEAFF
j_call: TRBJ2-7; clone_size: NA; d_call: NA; v_call: TRBV19; cdr3_nt: TGTGCCAGTAGGGGGGGAACCTACGAGCAGTACTTC; cdr3_aa: CASRGGTYEQYF
j_call: TRBJ2-1; clone_size: NA; d_call: TRBD2; v_call: TRBV6-5; cdr3_nt: TGTGCCAGCAGGTCTACTAGCGGGAGTAACGATGAGCAGTTCTTC; cdr3_aa: CASRSTSGSNDEQFF
j_call: TRBJ2-1; clone_size: NA; d_call: TRBD1; v_call: TRBV27; cdr3_nt: TGTGCCAGCGAGGGGACAGGACCCTACAATGAGCAGTTCTTC; cdr3_aa: CASEGTGPYNEQFF
j_call: TRBJ2-5; clone_size: NA; d_call: NA; v_call: TRBV14; cdr3_nt: TGTGCCAGCAGGCGGGCCCTACAAGAGACCCAGTACTTC; cdr3_aa: CASRRALQETQYF
j_call: TRBJ2-1; clone_size: NA; d_call: TRBD2; v_call: TRBV30; cdr3_nt: TGTGCCTGGAGTTCCCTACTAGCGGGGGCCTACAATGAGCAGTTCTTC; cdr3_aa: CAWSSLLAGAYNEQFF
j_call: TRBJ1-2; clone_size: NA; d_call: NA; v_call: TRBV28; cdr3_nt: TGTGCCAGCGCCACAGGCAGGATCAATGGCTACACCTTC; cdr3_aa: CASATGRINGYTF
j_call: TRBJ2-5; clone_size: once; d_call: TRBD1; v_call: TRBV11-1; cdr3_nt: TGTGCCAGCAGCTTAGGGGACAGAAAGGAGACCCAGTACTTC; cdr3_aa: CASSLGDRKETQYF
j_call: TRBJ1-1; clone_size: NA; d_call: NA; v_call: TRBV7-9; cdr3_nt: TGTGCCAGCAGCCCACACCTGAACACTGAAGCTTTCTTT; cdr3_aa: CASSPHLNTEAFF
j_call: TRBJ1-1; clone_size: NA; d_call: NA; v_call: TRBV29-1; cdr3_nt: TGCAGCGTTGGTCTGCCAACAGGGTCCACTGAAGCTTTCTTT; cdr3_aa: CSVGLPTGSTEAFF
j_call: TRBJ2-1; clone_size: NA; d_call: TRBD2; v_call: TRBV25-1; cdr3_nt: TGTGCCAGCCAGGGACTAGCGGCTTACAATGAGCAGTTCTTC; cdr3_aa: CASQGLAAYNEQFF
j_call: TRBJ2-1; clone_size: NA; d_call: NA; v_call: TRBV6-6; cdr3_nt: TGTGCCAGCAGCTCCGACAGCTCCTACAATGAGCAGTTCTTC; cdr3_aa: CASSSDSSYNEQFF
j_call: TRBJ2-5; clone_size: NA; d_call: TRBD1; v_call: TRBV6-1; cdr3_nt: TGTGCCAGCAGCAGACAGGGTGGCGAGACCCAGTACTTC; cdr3_aa: CASSRQGGETQYF
j_call: TRBJ2-1; clone_size: NA; d_call: NA; v_call: TRBV28; cdr3_nt: TGTGCCAGCCTCCGGGACATTACCTACAATGAGCAGTTCTTC; cdr3_aa: CASLRDITYNEQFF
j_call: TRBJ1-5; clone_size: once; d_call: NA; v_call: TRBV7-9; cdr3_nt: TGTGCCAGCAGCTCCTTCGACAGTTATCAGCCCCAGCATTTT; cdr3_aa: CASSSFDSYQPQHF
j_call: TRBJ2-7; clone_size: NA; d_call: TRBD1; v_call: TRBV7-9; cdr3_nt: TGTGCCAGCAGCCCCCGGGCAGGGGGAAAGGACTACGAGCAGTACTTC; cdr3_aa: CASSPRAGGKDYEQYF
j_call: TRBJ1-2; clone_size: once; d_call: NA; v_call: TRBV15; cdr3_nt: TGTGCCACCAGCAGAGATAGGGGCCCAGGGGTCCCTAACTATGGCTACACCTTC; cdr3_aa: CATSRDRGPGVPNYGYTF
j_call: TRBJ1-4; clone_size: NA; d_call: NA; v_call: TRBV18; cdr3_nt: TGTGCCAGCTCGCCGGGGGCAACTAATGAAAAACTGTTTTTT; cdr3_aa: CASSPGATNEKLFF
j_call: TRBJ1-1; clone_size: NA; d_call: NA; v_call: TRBV6-5; cdr3_nt: TGTGCCAGCAAGGGGGGGGTGGAGAACACTGAAGCTTTCTTT; cdr3_aa: CASKGGVENTEAFF
j_call: TRBJ2-7; clone_size: NA; d_call: NA; v_call: TRBV4-2; cdr3_nt: TGTGCCAGCAGCCAAGGTCCAGCGTTAAGCTCCTACGAGCAGTACTTC; cdr3_aa: CASSQGPALSSYEQYF
j_call: TRBJ2-7; clone_size: NA; d_call: TRBD2; v_call: TRBV2; cdr3_nt: TGTGCCAGCAGTGAAGTCGCTAGCGGGGATCTCTACGAGCAGTACTTC; cdr3_aa: CASSEVASGDLYEQYF
j_call: TRBJ2-1; clone_size: NA; d_call: TRBD1; v_call: TRBV7-9; cdr3_nt: TGTGCCAGCAGCTTAGAAGGACAGGGGTACGATGAGCAGTTCTTC; cdr3_aa: CASSLEGQGYDEQFF
j_call: TRBJ1-1; clone_size: NA; d_call: TRBD1; v_call: TRBV29-1; cdr3_nt: TGCAGCGCTGGACAGGGGGCAACTGAAGCTTTCTTT; cdr3_aa: CSAGQGATEAFF
j_call: TRBJ1-1; clone_size: NA; d_call: NA; v_call: TRBV7-2; cdr3_nt: TGTGCCAGCAGCTTATCTAGAGGGTTTCAAGCTTTCTTT; cdr3_aa: CASSLSRGFQAFF
j_call: TRBJ2-4; clone_size: NA; d_call: NA; v_call: TRBV27; cdr3_nt: TGTGCCAGTCAGTCCTTAGCCAAAAACATTCAGTACTTC; cdr3_aa: CASQSLAKNIQYF
j_call: TRBJ1-2; clone_size: NA; d_call: NA; v_call: TRBV5-5; cdr3_nt: TGTGCCAGCAGCCCCCGGGAGGGCCCTAACTATGGCTACACCTTC; cdr3_aa: CASSPREGPNYGYTF
j_call: TRBJ2-7; clone_size: NA; d_call: TRBD2; v_call: TRBV5-1; cdr3_nt: TGCGCCAGCAGCCCCAGGGGTCGAAGGCTAGCGGGAGAAGTAAACGAGCAGTACTTC; cdr3_aa: CASSPRGRRLAGEVNEQYF
j_call: TRBJ1-1; clone_size: NA; d_call: TRBD1; v_call: TRBV5-1; cdr3_nt: TGCGCCAGCAGCTTGGTAAGGGGGACAGGTTGGAACACTGAAGCTTTCTTT; cdr3_aa: CASSLVRGTGWNTEAFF
j_call: TRBJ2-7; clone_size: NA; d_call: NA; v_call: TRBV21-1; cdr3_nt: TGTGCCAGCAGCGACTCAGCGGGATCTACGCAGGTGGTGCAGGAGCAGTACTTC; cdr3_aa: CASSDSAGSTQVVQEQYF
j_call: TRBJ2-1; clone_size: NA; d_call: TRBD2; v_call: TRBV7-6; cdr3_nt: TGTGCCAGCAATCAAGTGGTCGGGAGGGTTGTTGAGCAGTTCTTC; cdr3_aa: CASNQVVGRVVEQFF
j_call: TRBJ1-2; clone_size: few; d_call: TRBD1; v_call: TRBV7-8; cdr3_nt: TGTGCCGGGTTAGGACAGGGAGGATCCTATGGCTACACCTTC; cdr3_aa: CAGLGQGGSYGYTF
j_call: TRBJ2-1; clone_size: NA; d_call: NA; v_call: TRBV10-1; cdr3_nt: TGCGCCAGCAGTCCGGGACTCCCCGTAGAGCAGTTCTTC; cdr3_aa: CASSPGLPVEQFF
j_call: TRBJ2-4; clone_size: NA; d_call: TRBD2; v_call: TRBV7-8; cdr3_nt: TGTGCCAGCAGCTTAGCCGTAGCGGGGTTAGCCAAAAACATTCAGTACTTC; cdr3_aa: CASSLAVAGLAKNIQYF
j_call: TRBJ1-5; clone_size: few; d_call: TRBD1; v_call: TRBV6-6; cdr3_nt: TGTGCCGCTTCGGGACAGGATAATCAGCCCCAGCATTTT; cdr3_aa: CAASGQDNQPQHF
j_call: TRBJ1-1; clone_size: few; d_call: NA; v_call: TRBV6-1; cdr3_nt: TGTGCCAGCAGTCGGGACATCGGGAACACTGAAGCTTTCTTT; cdr3_aa: CASSRDIGNTEAFF
j_call: TRBJ2-3; clone_size: NA; d_call: NA; v_call: TRBV7-8; cdr3_nt: TGTGCCAGCAGCTTAGTGGGGGCGTGGGGCGGGTCCACAGATACGCAGTATTTT; cdr3_aa: CASSLVGAWGGSTDTQYF
j_call: TRBJ2-7; clone_size: few; d_call: TRBD1; v_call: TRBV7-6; cdr3_nt: TGTGCCAGCAGCGTCGGACAGGGAACCTACGAGCAGTACTTC; cdr3_aa: CASSVGQGTYEQYF
j_call: TRBJ2-7; clone_size: NA; d_call: TRBD2; v_call: TRBV18; cdr3_nt: TGTGCCAGCGCCCCCCGGGACTACTACGAGCAGTACTTC; cdr3_aa: CASAPRDYYEQYF
j_call: TRBJ1-5; clone_size: few; d_call: TRBD1; v_call: TRBV19; cdr3_nt: TGTGCCAGTAGTATACCAGGGGGAAATCAGCCCCAGCATTTT; cdr3_aa: CASSIPGGNQPQHF
j_call: TRBJ2-1; clone_size: once; d_call: NA; v_call: TRBV9; cdr3_nt: TGTGCCAGCAGCGGAATACCGGGACAACGGAATGAGCAGTTCTTC; cdr3_aa: CASSGIPGQRNEQFF
j_call: TRBJ1-2; clone_size: NA; d_call: NA; v_call: TRBV19; cdr3_nt: TGTGCCAGCAACCATCGACAGGCCTCTAACTATGGCTACACCTTC; cdr3_aa: CASNHRQASNYGYTF
j_call: TRBJ1-2; clone_size: NA; d_call: TRBD1; v_call: TRBV30; cdr3_nt: TGTGCCTGGAGTGTAAAGGCGAACAGGGGACAGCTCGGCTACACCTTC; cdr3_aa: CAWSVKANRGQLGYTF
j_call: TRBJ2-7; clone_size: few; d_call: NA; v_call: TRBV5-1; cdr3_nt: TGCGCCAGCAGCTTGGGGCAGGGGTCTTACGAGCAGTACTTC; cdr3_aa: CASSLGQGSYEQYF
j_call: TRBJ2-7; clone_size: once; d_call: NA; v_call: TRBV5-1; cdr3_nt: TGCGCCAGCAGCTGGGACTTACGCTACGAGCAGTACTTC; cdr3_aa: CASSWDLRYEQYF
j_call: TRBJ2-7; clone_size: NA; d_call: TRBD1; v_call: TRBV12-5; cdr3_nt: TGTGCTAGTGGTTTGGGACAGGGGTGGTACGAGCAGTACTTC; cdr3_aa: CASGLGQGWYEQYF
j_call: TRBJ2-4; clone_size: NA; d_call: NA; v_call: TRBV11-2; cdr3_nt: TGTGCCAGCAGCCTCGACTCGACCAAAAACATTCAGTACTTC; cdr3_aa: CASSLDSTKNIQYF
j_call: TRBJ1-2; clone_size: NA; d_call: NA; v_call: TRBV13; cdr3_nt: TGTGCCAGCAGCCTACTTACCGAGGACAGACAAATGGACTATGGCTACACCTTC; cdr3_aa: CASSLLTEDRQMDYGYTF
j_call: TRBJ1-2; clone_size: NA; d_call: TRBD1; v_call: TRBV27; cdr3_nt: TGTGCCAGCAGTTCATATACCGGGACAGGAGATGGCTACACCTTC; cdr3_aa: CASSSYTGTGDGYTF
j_call: TRBJ1-5; clone_size: few; d_call: TRBD1; v_call: TRBV2; cdr3_nt: TGTGCCAGCAGTGGGACAGGTCCAGATCAGCCCCAGCATTTT; cdr3_aa: CASSGTGPDQPQHF
j_call: TRBJ2-7; clone_size: NA; d_call: TRBD1; v_call: TRBV5-1; cdr3_nt: TGCGCCAGCAGCCCGGGGACAGGGGGCTACGAGCAGTACTTC; cdr3_aa: CASSPGTGGYEQYF
j_call: TRBJ2-7; clone_size: NA; d_call: NA; v_call: TRBV6-5; cdr3_nt: TGTGCCAGCAGTTACTTGGGACAAGTAGTTCCCTACGAGCAGTACTTC; cdr3_aa: CASSYLGQVVPYEQYF
j_call: TRBJ1-1; clone_size: NA; d_call: TRBD1; v_call: TRBV9; cdr3_nt: TGTGCCAGCAGCCCCAGGGGGGCCGTGAACACTGAAGCTTTCTTT; cdr3_aa: CASSPRGAVNTEAFF
j_call: TRBJ2-1; clone_size: NA; d_call: NA; v_call: TRBV4-2; cdr3_nt: TGTGCCAGCAGCCAAGATTCTTTAAATGAGCAGTTCTTC; cdr3_aa: CASSQDSLNEQFF